The next 28 T cell receptor beta chains were all read from a single sample in a study of shared clonotypes between healthy human individuals. The repertoire was sequenced with immunoSEQ multiplex PCR; TCRdb's copy has only in-frame clones and lacks some. This repertoire shows some 2.1 million clones, about 94% found once; its top ten account for roughly 1.1%. Naive CD8 isolation took CD45RO-negative cells positively selected for CCR7 and excluded terminally differentiated effector memory CD45RA+ cells. Specimen: naive CD8+ T cells sorted from blood. The receptors stem from a man aged 18 to 30 in good health.

The V and J genes are TRBV5-1 and TRBJ2-1; 10 bases fit TRBD2. Germline CDR1 SGHRS, CDR2 YFSETQ. Germline trimming cut 4 bases from V and 7 bases from J; bases unmatched to any gene: 11. This CDR3 contains 16 residues. CDR3 residues: CASSGALAGAANEQFF. The CDR3 region has the DNA TGCGCCAGCAGCGGGGCTCTAGCGGGGGCCGCTAATGAGCAGTTCTTC.

This clone has a single count. The chain uses TRBV4-1 and TRBJ2-1; 8 positions match TRBD2. Trimming cost V 2 bases and J 4 bases; bases outside gene matches: 7. The germline gives CDR1 MGHRA, CDR2 YSYEKL. The CDR3 covers 16 residues. The CDR3 nucleotides read TGCGCCAGCAGCCAATATTACGGGAGGGAGTACAATGAGCAGTTCTTC. This encodes CASSQYYGREYNEQFF.

This sequence joins TRBV6-5 and TRBJ1-2; D not resolved. The length of the CDR3 is 13 residues. From germline, CDR1 is MNHEY and CDR2 SVGAGI. Trimming cost V 3 bases and J 3 bases, with 8 bases left between them. CDR3 sequence: CASSYVGYYGYTF. CDR3 coding DNA: TGTGCCAGCAGTTATGTGGGATACTATGGCTACACCTTC.

In regard to this clone: This specimen includes other DNA sequences encoding the same CDR3. This chain connects TRBV7-9 to TRBJ2-7, with 11 positions matching TRBD1. CDR1 is SEHNR and CDR2 is FQNEAQ in the germline V gene (reference sequence). The CDR3 is 14 residues long. V was clipped by 4 bases and J by 4 bases; unmatched bases: 3. This CDR3 reads CASSSRDRGYEQYF. As DNA, the CDR3 is TGTGCCAGCAGCTCACGGGACAGGGGGTACGAGCAGTACTTC.

J is TRBJ1-1 and V is TRBV4-1, with D maybe TRBD1 (5 bases). V gave up 0 bases and J gave up 4 bases, with 12 bases separating them. Germline CDR1 reads MGHRA; CDR2 reads YSYEKL. CDR3 size: 15 residues. The CDR3 loop is CASSQDVTVATEAFF. CDR3 nucleotide sequence: TGCGCCAGCAGCCAAGATGTGACAGTAGCCACTGAAGCTTTCTTT.

This chain connects TRBV5-4 to TRBJ1-1, with unresolved D. V was pared by 0 bases and J by 1 base, with 7 bases between. Germline assignment: CDR1 SGHNT and CDR2 YYREEE (reference sequence). The CDR3 totals 14 residues. The CDR3 protein is CASSLVTANTEAFF. CDR3 in DNA: TGTGCCAGCAGCTTGGTAACTGCGAACACTGAAGCTTTCTTT.

The chain combines TRBV27 with TRBJ2-2, with D perhaps TRBD2 (6 bases). The V end lost 3 bases, the J end lost 7 bases, and 9 bases lay between the germline ends. The CDR3 runs to 13 residues. Germline CDR1 reads MNHEY; CDR2 reads SMNVEV (reference sequence). The DNA of the CDR3 is TGTGCCAGCAGTTTCCAGGAGGGCGGGGAGCTGTTTTTT. Residues: CASSFQEGGELFF.

The chain recombines TRBV6-1 with TRBJ1-5; possibly TRBD1 for D (6 bases). Germline V gene data show CDR1 as MNHNS and CDR2 as SASEGT. There are 16 residues in the CDR3. Trimming shortened V by 1 base and J by 0 bases, and 10 bases separated the two germline ends. CDR3 protein: CASSEDTGFSNQPQHF. The DNA for the CDR3 is TGTGCCAGCAGTGAAGATACAGGGTTTAGCAATCAGCCCCAGCATTTT.

The gene calls are TRBV4-1 and TRBJ2-2; TRBD1 is a possible D gene (6 bases). CDR3 length equals 15 residues. Trimming cost V 4 bases and J 4 bases, with 13 bases left between them. Germline V gives CDR1 MGHRA, CDR2 YSYEKL. CDR3 region: CASSLTGLVTGELFF. In nucleotides, the CDR3 is TGCGCCAGCAGCCTTACAGGGCTGGTCACCGGGGAGCTGTTTTTT.

The rearrangement links TRBV5-6 to TRBJ1-5, with a tentative D call TRBD1 (6 bases). The CDR3 loop spans 16 amino acids. Trimming took 0 bases from V and 2 from J, leaving 12 bases between them. Per the germline V gene, CDR1 is SGHDT and CDR2 is YYEEEE. CDR3 DNA: TGTGCCAGCAGCTTGGACAGGGACGAGGGCAATCAGCCCCAGCATTTT. It encodes CASSLDRDEGNQPQHF.

This clone was seen a single time. V usage is TRBV7-6 and J usage is TRBJ1-5; 7 nucleotides match TRBD1. The V segment lost 5 bases and the J segment 0 bases; nucleotides outside the gene matches: 10. The germline V gene encodes CDR1 SGHVS and CDR2 FNYEAQ. The CDR3 consists of 17 residues. The CDR3 region is CASSQDTGDYSNQPQHF. CDR3 bases: TGTGCCAGCAGCCAAGACACAGGGGACTATAGCAATCAGCCCCAGCATTTT.

The CDR3 bases are TGTGCCAGCAGCGTAGGAGAGGTCCCCTCCTACGAGCAGTACTTC. The encoded protein is CASSVGEVPSYEQYF. The chain joins TRBV9 to TRBJ2-7; D is unclear. V was clipped by 0 bases and J by 0 bases, with 10 bases between them. The CDR3 consists of 15 residues. Germline values: CDR1 SGDLS, CDR2 YYNGEE.

The chain carries TRBV21-1 and TRBJ1-2. TRBV21-1 counts as a pseudogene. The CDR3 covers 11 residues. The CDR3 DNA reads TGTGCCCGAGGCGGTCTAGTGGGCTACACCTTC. The encoded protein is CARGGLVGYTF.

The chain recombines TRBV9 with TRBJ2-2, with D tentatively TRBD1 or TRBD2 (8 bases each). Trimming shortened V by 4 bases and J by 2 bases, and 27 bases separated the two germline ends. Germline CDR1 is SGDLS and CDR2 is YYNGEE. The CDR3 runs to 20 residues. Here the CDR3 reads CASSPRTGLGSGGNTGELFF. CDR3 DNA: TGTGCCAGCAGCCCAAGGACAGGGCTAGGGAGCGGGGGAAACACCGGGGAGCTGTTTTTT.

This chain uses TRBV6-5 with TRBJ2-7; D is perhaps TRBD1 (6 bases). Trimming stripped 2 bases from V and 5 bases from J, with 13 bases between. The CDR3 is 14 residues long. Germline V gene data show CDR1 as MNHEY and CDR2 as SVGAGI. CDR3 region: CASSYGRGADEQYF. The DNA of the CDR3 is TGTGCCAGCAGTTACGGCAGGGGCGCTGACGAGCAGTACTTC.

This chain's CDR3 is CASSSDPEETQYF. DNA of the CDR3: TGTGCCAGCAGCTCAGACCCCGAAGAGACCCAGTACTTC. The chain combines TRBV27 with TRBJ2-5; no clear D gene. Trimming took off 6 bases at V and 3 bases at J, with 11 bases between the two ends. The CDR3 totals 13 residues. CDR1 MNHEY and CDR2 SMNVEV come from the germline V gene (reference sequence).

The chain is built from TRBV27 and TRBJ2-7; 8 bases match TRBD1. J lost 1 base, V lost 4 bases, and 9 bases had no gene match. The germline gives CDR1 MNHEY, CDR2 SMNVEV (reference sequence). CDR3 length: 16 amino acids. Here the CDR3 reads CASSSSSTGASYEQYF. CDR3 sequence (DNA): TGTGCCAGCAGTTCTAGCTCGACAGGGGCATCCTACGAGCAGTACTTC.

The gene calls are TRBV7-8 and TRBJ2-3, with TRBD2 as a possible D gene (6 bases). V was cut by 1 base and J by 0 bases, with 11 bases left in between. Germline lookup yields CDR1 SGHVS and CDR2 FQNEAQ. This CDR3 has 16 amino acids. CDR3 in amino acids: CASSLVGSGSTDTQYF. CDR3 DNA: TGTGCCAGCAGCTTAGTGGGTAGCGGAAGCACAGATACGCAGTATTTT.

The chain combines TRBV11-2 with TRBJ1-1, with 7 bases identical to TRBD1. The germline V gene has CDR1 SGHAT and CDR2 FQNNGV. V lost 1 base and J lost 2; bases outside the gene matches: 4. The CDR3 length is 15 residues. The CDR3 nucleotides read TGTGCCAGCAGCTTAGGACAGGGACCTAACACTGAAGCTTTCTTT. It is translated as CASSLGQGPNTEAFF.

The chain employs TRBV10-1 and TRBJ2-2, with D unclear. V gave up 1 base and J gave up 3 bases, with 6 bases separating them. The CDR3 runs to 14 residues. CDR1 WNHNN and CDR2 SYGVQD come from the germline V gene (reference sequence). Here the CDR3 reads CASSELGYTGELFF. In DNA, the CDR3 is TGCGCCAGCAGTGAGTTGGGGTACACCGGGGAGCTGTTTTTT.

A remark on this clone: The sample contains more than one DNA sequence encoding this CDR3. Written as DNA, the CDR3 is TGTGCCAGCAGCTGGGGCACCTACGAGCAGTACTTC. It is translated as CASSWGTYEQYF. The chain recombines TRBV7-9 with TRBJ2-7; weak D call: TRBD1 (5 bases). CDR1 is SEHNR, CDR2 FQNEAQ, per germline (reference sequence). This CDR3 has 12 residues. The germline V and J ends were trimmed by 4 bases and 2 bases, with 6 bases remaining between them.

The sample holds one count of this clone. The rearrangement joins TRBV6-1 to TRBJ2-1; 9 bases match TRBD2. Germline V lookup: CDR1 MNHNS, CDR2 SASEGT. The CDR3 extends over 15 amino acids. The V segment lost 3 bases and the J segment 8 bases; nucleotides outside the gene matches: 8. The CDR3 DNA reads as TGTGCCAGCAGTGATTGGCGGGGGGGCCTCGATGAGCAGTTCTTC. Its protein product is CASSDWRGGLDEQFF.

This chain joins TRBV9 and TRBJ1-2; 8 bases match TRBD1. The CDR3 sequence is 15 residues long. The junction had 11 bases not matched to a gene; V was cut back by 4 bases and J by 6 bases. Germline CDR1 is SGDLS and CDR2 is YYNGEE. CDR3 DNA: TGTGCCAGCAGCTTCCACCCGGGACAGGACGATGGCTACACCTTC. Translating gives CASSFHPGQDDGYTF. The whole variable domain, filled in from reference TRBV9 and TRBJ1-2, reads DSGVTQTPKHLITATGQRVTLRCSPRSGDLSVYWYQQSLDQGLQFLIQYYNGEERAKGNILERFSAQQFPDLHSELNLSSLELGDSALYFCASSFHPGQDDGYTFGSGTRLTVV.

This CDR3 is CASSQVPSPGGSSYEQYF. The CDR3 bases are TGCGCCAGCAGCCAAGTTCCCTCCCCTGGCGGGAGCTCCTACGAGCAGTACTTC. The chain combines TRBV4-1 with TRBJ2-7; 7 nucleotides match TRBD2. Germline CDR1 MGHRA, CDR2 YSYEKL. The CDR3 is 18 amino acids. Trimming took 1 base from V and 0 from J; bases not matched to a gene: 12.

The DNA of the CDR3 is TGCGCCAGCAGCCAGGATCCGGGACTAGCGTCAGATACGCAGTATTTT. It is translated as CASSQDPGLASDTQYF. The chain joins TRBV4-1 to TRBJ2-3; 10 nucleotides line up with TRBD2. Germline CDR1 and CDR2: MGHRA and YSYEKL. Trimming cost V 3 bases and J 4 bases; bases outside gene matches: 7. The CDR3 runs to 16 residues.

V gene TRBV2 combines with J gene TRBJ2-5; TRBD2 matches at 10 bases. V shed 6 bases, J shed 7 bases, and the junction held 8 bases outside the gene matches. Germline V gene lookup returns CDR1 SNHLY and CDR2 FYNNEI. This CDR3 spans 14 amino acids. In DNA form, the CDR3 reads TGTGCCAGCAGCGCAGCGGGGGGGCAATGGACCCAGTACTTC. This codes for CASSAAGGQWTQYF.

V usage is TRBV4-3 and J usage is TRBJ2-1, with D hard to call. Per the germline V gene, CDR1 is LGHNA and CDR2 is YSLEER. The V end was cut by 0 bases, the J end by 11 bases, with 5 bases between. The CDR3 length is 11 residues. The CDR3 DNA is TGCGCCAGCAGCCAAGATCACAAGCAGTTCTTC. This gives the protein CASSQDHKQFF.

Note on this clone: Other DNA variants within this sample encode the same CDR3. V usage is TRBV6-5 and J usage is TRBJ2-2; D is perhaps TRBD2 (6 bases). The CDR3 consists of 15 residues. The V end lost 0 bases, the J end lost 4 bases, and 9 bases lay between the germline ends. The germline gives CDR1 MNHEY, CDR2 SVGAGI. The DNA of the CDR3 is TGTGCCAGCAGTTACTCCGGGGGAATCACCGGGGAGCTGTTTTTT. Protein sequence: CASSYSGGITGELFF.